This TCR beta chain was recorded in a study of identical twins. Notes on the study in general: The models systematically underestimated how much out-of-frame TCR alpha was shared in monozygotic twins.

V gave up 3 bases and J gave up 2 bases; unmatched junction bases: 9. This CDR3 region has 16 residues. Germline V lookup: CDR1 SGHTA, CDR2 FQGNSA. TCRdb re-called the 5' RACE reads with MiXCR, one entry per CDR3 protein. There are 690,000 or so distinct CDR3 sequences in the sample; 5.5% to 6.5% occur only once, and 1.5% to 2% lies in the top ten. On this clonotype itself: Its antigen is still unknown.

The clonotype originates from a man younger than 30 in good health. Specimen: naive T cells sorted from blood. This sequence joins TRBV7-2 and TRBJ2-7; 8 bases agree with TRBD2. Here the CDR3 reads CASSFGRLAGTYEQYF. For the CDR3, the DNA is TGTGCCAGCAGCTTCGGTCGCCTAGCGGGCACCTACGAGCAGTACTTC.